This T cell receptor beta chain was documented in a study of cytomegalovirus exposure and HLA in healthy donors. Looking at the study overall: T cells numbering around 180 million yielded fewer than 140 million unique TCR beta sequences in an earlier analysis. Overall study findings and caveats: TRBV6-2, TRBV6-3 and some other V segments were unresolvable in 87-base-pair reads. DRB1 had the most TCR associations and HLA-C the fewest, a later analysis found, with rates varying by HLA locus.

This CDR3 region has 14 residues. The V segment lost 5 bases and the J segment 6 bases; nucleotides outside the gene matches: 7. Per germline, CDR1 SGHTA and CDR2 FQGNSA. Among the donors, all were healthy bone marrow donors. The table lists this clone with a count of one. The antigen is undetermined. Vbeta (60) and Jbeta (13) primers were used in the PCR. Assay used: immunoSEQ multiplex PCR; TCRdb lists only in-frame clones, some missing. The table lists roughly 150,000 clones, around 85% of them singletons. This TCR came from a boy aged 2-9 years in good health and CMV-seronegative. V and J are TRBV7-2 and TRBJ1-1, with TRBD1 identical over 9 bases. The source material was PBMCs. CDR3 in DNA: TGTGCCAGCAGCCTCGGGACAGGGAGACCTGAAGCTTTCTTT. Protein product: CASSLGTGRPEAFF.